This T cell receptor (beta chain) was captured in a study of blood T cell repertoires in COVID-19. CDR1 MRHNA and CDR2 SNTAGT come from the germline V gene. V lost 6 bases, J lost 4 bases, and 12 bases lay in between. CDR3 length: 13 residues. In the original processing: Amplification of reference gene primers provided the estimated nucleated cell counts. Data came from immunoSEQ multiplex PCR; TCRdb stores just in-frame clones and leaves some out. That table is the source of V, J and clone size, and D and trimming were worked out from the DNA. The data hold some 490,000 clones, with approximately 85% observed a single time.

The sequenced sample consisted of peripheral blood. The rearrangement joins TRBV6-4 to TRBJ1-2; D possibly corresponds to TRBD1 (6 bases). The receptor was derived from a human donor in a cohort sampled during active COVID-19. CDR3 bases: TGTGCCAGCAGAGCATCAGGGGCCTATGGCTACACCTTC. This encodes CASRASGAYGYTF.